This TCR beta chain was profiled in a study of T cells in Graves' hyperthyroidism and ophthalmopathy. Study-level findings and limits: Most expanded thyroid clonotypes above 0.001 also appeared in blood.

This clonotype came up many times. Its specificity is not known. J lost 4 bases, V lost 6 bases, and 6 bases had no gene match. Germline CDR1 and CDR2: SGHTA and FQGNSA. The CDR3 has 13 amino acids. Amplification targeted TCR beta CDR3 regions from RNA transcripts. The TCR CDR3 first-round RT-PCR relied on the HTBI primer set. A single record per CDR3 protein comes from TCRdb applying MiXCR to the multiplex PCR reads. Of 250,000 to 300,000 distinct CDR3 sequences in the sample, about a sixth were seen once. Patients were excluded because of uncontrolled infection, other autoimmune disease, pregnancy or lactation. This sample holds PBMCs from less than 11 ml fresh peripheral blood.

This receptor was taken from an older woman with Graves' ophthalmopathy. The gene calls are TRBV7-2 and TRBJ2-7; 7 bases fit TRBD1. Sequencing input: blood. The CDR3 DNA reads as TGTGCCAGCAGTTTACAGGGGTATTACGAGCAGTACTTC. Translation gives CASSLQGYYEQYF.